These T cell receptor beta chains were read from a single sample in a study of blood T cell repertoires in COVID-19. The data were produced by immunoSEQ multiplex PCR, yet TCRdb's version contains in-frame clones alone and is incomplete. The sample includes about 130,000 clones, 84% seen only once; the top ten take more than 1.4%. Material: peripheral blood. These receptor sequences come from a man in his 60s with acute or convalescent COVID-19. CDR3s include the opening cysteine and the closing phenylalanine or tryptophan. The D gene is left open where the match is weak. Size values are once, few and many counts, or a class for expanded clones, and some rows have none.

d_call	v_call	j_call	clone_size	cdr3_nt	cdr3_aa
NA	TRBV5-1	TRBJ1-4	once	TGCGCCAGCAGCTTGAATGGGGCCGCGGATGAAAAACTGTTTTTT	CASSLNGAADEKLFF
TRBD1	TRBV14	TRBJ2-7	NA	TGTGCCAGCAGCCACCGGGACAGGGGATCTTACGAGCAGTACTTC	CASSHRDRGSYEQYF
NA	TRBV9	TRBJ1-1	few	TGTGCCAGCAGCGGATCGGGTTTTTACACTGAAGCTTTCTTT	CASSGSGFYTEAFF
TRBD1	TRBV3-1/TRBV3-2	TRBJ1-2	NA	TGTGCCAGCAGCCAAGAATCGACAGGGGTATTTGGCTACACCTTC	CASSQESTGVFGYTF
TRBD2	TRBV10-1	TRBJ2-3	few	TGCGCCAGCAGTGAGGGGGCTAGCGGGGGGCCAAATACGCAGTATTTT	CASSEGASGGPNTQYF
NA	TRBV3-1/TRBV3-2	TRBJ2-7	NA	TGTGCCAGCAGCCCAGGGGGGTGGTCCTACGAGCAGTACTTC	CASSPGGWSYEQYF
NA	TRBV14	TRBJ1-5	few	TGTGCCAGCAGCCAACTGGAGAGCATCAATCAGCCCCAGCATTTT	CASSQLESINQPQHF
NA	TRBV10-1	TRBJ1-2	few	TGCGCCAGCAGTCGGGGGGCCGGCTATGGCTACACCTTC	CASSRGAGYGYTF
TRBD1	TRBV7-9	TRBJ2-2	NA	TGTGCCAGCAGCCCAGGACAGGGGATTCCCGGGGAGCTGTTTTTT	CASSPGQGIPGELFF
TRBD2	TRBV7-3	TRBJ2-3	once	TGTGCCACCACTCCAGCCGGGGAGGGCTCTAGCACAGATACGCAGTATTTT	CATTPAGEGSSTDTQYF
NA	TRBV19	TRBJ1-3	NA	TGTGCCAGTCGGGGGGGCTATAACTCTGGAAACACCATATATTTT	CASRGGYNSGNTIYF
TRBD1	TRBV19	TRBJ2-7	NA	TGTGCCAGTAGTATACGGGACAGCTCCTACGAGCAGTACTTC	CASSIRDSSYEQYF
TRBD1	TRBV5-1	TRBJ2-7	NA	TGCGCCAGCAGCTCGACCGGGACAGGGGGCCTTGGGGAGCAGTACTTC	CASSSTGTGGLGEQYF
TRBD1	TRBV13	TRBJ1-5	NA	TGTGCCAGCAGCTACACTACGACAGGGAGGTATGGCAATCAGCCCCAGCATTTT	CASSYTTTGRYGNQPQHF
TRBD1	TRBV9	TRBJ2-1	NA	TGTGCCAGCGGGGACAGGGTAGCGGAGCAGTTCTTC	CASGDRVAEQFF
TRBD2	TRBV19	TRBJ2-7	NA	TGTGCCAGTAGTATCCGAGCGGGAAGCTCCTACGAGCAGTACTTC	CASSIRAGSSYEQYF
TRBD2	TRBV7-8	TRBJ2-7	once	TGTGCCAGCAGCTTAGTGGGACTAGCGGGAGCGGGGTCCTACGAGCAGTACTTC	CASSLVGLAGAGSYEQYF
NA	TRBV5-1	TRBJ1-1	medium-sized	TGCGCCAGCAGCTCCAGCCCCGGACAGAACACTGAAGCTTTCTTT	CASSSSPGQNTEAFF
TRBD2	TRBV7-2	TRBJ2-1	NA	TGTGCCAGCAGCTTAGCTACTAGCGGCTCCTACAATGAGCAGTTCTTC	CASSLATSGSYNEQFF
NA	TRBV7-8	TRBJ1-1	NA	TGTGCCAGCAGCACAACCAGGGGCCCTGAGGGGACTGAAGCTTTCTTT	CASSTTRGPEGTEAFF
NA	TRBV7-3	TRBJ2-2	NA	TGTGCCAGCAGCCGGTTGGGCAGGGGAGCCAACACCGGGGAGCTGTTTTTT	CASSRLGRGANTGELFF
NA	TRBV27	TRBJ2-1	NA	TGTGCCAGCAGTTTCCGCGGGAATAACTACAATGAGCAGTTCTTC	CASSFRGNNYNEQFF
NA	TRBV11-2	TRBJ2-5	NA	TGTGCCAGCAGCTTAGGTCCAGGAAGAGAGACCCAGTACTTC	CASSLGPGRETQYF
NA	TRBV2	TRBJ2-3	NA	TGTGCCAGCATGATAGGGGGTGGTACGCAGTATTTT	CASMIGGGTQYF
TRBD2	TRBV10-2	TRBJ2-1	NA	TGCGCCAGCAGTGTGGAGACTAGCGTAAGGAGGTTCTTC	CASSVETSVRRFF
NA	TRBV27	TRBJ1-5	NA	TGTGCCAGCGGAGTCAGGGGTCAGCCCCAGCATTTT	CASGVRGQPQHF
TRBD1	TRBV27	TRBJ2-7	NA	TGTGCCAGCAGTTGGTCCGGGACAGGAAACTCCTACGAGCAGTACTTC	CASSWSGTGNSYEQYF
TRBD2	TRBV7-8	TRBJ2-3	NA	TGTGCCAGCAGCTTATGGGAGCACACTAGCGGGTTCACAGATACGCAGTATTTT	CASSLWEHTSGFTDTQYF
NA	TRBV27	TRBJ2-5	NA	TGTGCCAGCAGTCCCACAGGGCCAGAGACCCAGTACTTC	CASSPTGPETQYF
NA	TRBV5-1	TRBJ2-7	NA	TGCGCCAGCAGCTTGGGAGGGGGAAACTACGAGCAGTACTTC	CASSLGGGNYEQYF
NA	TRBV11-2	TRBJ1-4	few	TGTGCCAGCAGCCGACACTCTGAAAAACTGTTTTTT	CASSRHSEKLFF
TRBD1	TRBV19	TRBJ2-1	NA	TGTGCCAGTAGTATATTCCCCGGGACAGGGGTAGGATCCTACAATGAGCAGTTCTTC	CASSIFPGTGVGSYNEQFF
NA	TRBV20-1	TRBJ2-1	NA	TGCAGTGCTAGTGGAGGGGGCTCCTACAATGAGCAGTTCTTC	CSASGGGSYNEQFF
TRBD2	TRBV4-1	TRBJ2-1	NA	TGCGCCAGCAGCCCCGGGGCTAGCGGAACCCCCTACAATGAGCAGTTCTTC	CASSPGASGTPYNEQFF
NA	TRBV6-5	TRBJ2-5	NA	TGTGCCAGCAGGCCACAGGGGAGGCAAGAGACCCAGTACTTC	CASRPQGRQETQYF
TRBD2	TRBV3-1/TRBV3-2	TRBJ2-7	NA	TGTGCCAGCAGCCCTTGGACTAGCGGGGGGTACGAGCAGTACTTC	CASSPWTSGGYEQYF
NA	TRBV5-6	TRBJ1-6	NA	TGTGCCAGCAGCTTAAAGTCGAGCTCCTATAATTCACCCCTCCACTTT	CASSLKSSSYNSPLHF
NA	TRBV30	TRBJ1-2	NA	TGTGCCTGGAGTGTACTTCCCCGAATTGGCTACACCTTC	CAWSVLPRIGYTF
NA	TRBV5-4	TRBJ2-5	NA	TGTGCCAGCAGCTTTCAGGGACAAGAGACCCAGTACTTC	CASSFQGQETQYF
NA	TRBV5-1	TRBJ1-3	NA	TGCGCCAGCAGCCCCGGGCTCCGGCCTGCAGGGAACACCATATATTTT	CASSPGLRPAGNTIYF
TRBD1	TRBV2	TRBJ2-3	NA	TGTGCCAGCACCGACGACAGGGGACTCACAGATACGCAGTATTTT	CASTDDRGLTDTQYF